This T cell receptor (beta chain) was retrieved from a study of shared clonotypes between healthy human individuals. Study summary: The composition of the donors was two women and a few men aged 18 to 49.

Samples underwent the assay at deep level. Authors' processing steps: Quality scores were absent from the junction-only immunoSEQ sequences, so filtering differed. The method was immunoSEQ multiplex PCR; TCRdb's version includes in-frame clones alone and lacks a portion of them. V, J and clone size were drawn from that table, and D and trimming were deduced from the DNA. This sample has millions of clones, with 85% to 95% found just once. Naive CD8 isolation took CD45RO-negative cells positively selected for CCR7 and excluded terminally differentiated effector memory CD45RA+ cells. CDR3 length: 13 residues.

This chain connects TRBV21-1 to TRBJ2-2. TRBV21-1 is a listed pseudogene. This receptor was identified in a man aged 18 to 30 in good health. Some clones in this sample may be carry-over from other donors' samples. Sequenced material: naive CD8+ T cells from PBMCs. CDR3 residues: CASNPSSSRELFF. The CDR3 DNA reads TGTGCCAGCAATCCGTCCAGCAGCAGGGAGCTGTTTTTT.